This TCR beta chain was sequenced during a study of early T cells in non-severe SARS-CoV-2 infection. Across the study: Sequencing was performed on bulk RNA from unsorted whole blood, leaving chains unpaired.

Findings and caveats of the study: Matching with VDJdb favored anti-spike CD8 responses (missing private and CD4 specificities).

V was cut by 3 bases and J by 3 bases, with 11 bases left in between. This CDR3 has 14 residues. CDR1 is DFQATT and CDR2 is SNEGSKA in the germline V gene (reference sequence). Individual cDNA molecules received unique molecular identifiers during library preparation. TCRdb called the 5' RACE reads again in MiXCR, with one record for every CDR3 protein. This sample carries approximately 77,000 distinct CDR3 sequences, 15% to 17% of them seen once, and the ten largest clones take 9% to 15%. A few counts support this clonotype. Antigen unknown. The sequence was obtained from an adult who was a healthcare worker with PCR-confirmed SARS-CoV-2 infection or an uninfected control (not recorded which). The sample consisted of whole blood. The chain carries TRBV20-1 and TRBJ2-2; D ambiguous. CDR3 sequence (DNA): TGCAGTGCTAGTAAATCGGGCTACACCGGGGAGCTGTTTTTT. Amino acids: CSASKSGYTGELFF.